The 27 T cell receptor beta chains below come from one sample, sequenced in a study of blood T cell repertoires in COVID-19. This table comes from immunoSEQ multiplex PCR, and its TCRdb copy is limited to in-frame clones, with some not included. The data hold hundreds of thousands of clones, with more than 75% observed a single time. The sequenced material came from PBMCs or T cells enriched from blood (not recorded which). The receptors come from a woman aged 55 to 70 in a cohort exposed to, infected with or recovered from COVID-19 (not recorded which).

This sequence joins TRBV11-2 and TRBJ1-2; TRBD1 matches 7 bases. CDR1 and CDR2 from the germline V gene are SGHAT and FQNNGV. J lost 2 bases, V lost 5 bases, and 5 bases had no gene match. The CDR3 runs to 14 residues. This CDR3 reads CASSPIGGNYGYTF. The CDR3 nucleotides are TGTGCCAGCAGCCCAATAGGGGGCAACTATGGCTACACCTTC.

V is TRBV24-1 and J is TRBJ2-1, with 7 nucleotides matching TRBD1. The V gene's germline CDR1 is KGHDR and CDR2 SFDVKD. The CDR3 is 17 residues long. Unmatched junction bases numbered 17, after V lost 3 bases and J lost 10 bases. This CDR3 reads CATSDKKTGLIGAEQFF. CDR3 coding DNA: TGTGCCACCAGTGATAAAAAGACAGGGCTTATCGGGGCAGAGCAGTTCTTC.

V usage is TRBV6-2 or TRBV6-3 and J usage is TRBJ2-5; 7 bases fit TRBD2. This CDR3 region has 15 residues. Losses at the gene ends were 2 bases for V and 5 bases for J; bases not matched to a gene: 8. Germline CDR1 reads MNHEY; CDR2 reads SVGEGT. The CDR3 DNA is TGTGCCAGCAGTTACATTGCGGTCGGGAGGGAGACCCAGTACTTC. Amino acids: CASSYIAVGRETQYF.

V usage is TRBV28 and J usage is TRBJ1-5; D remains ambiguous. V was trimmed by 5 bases and J by 7 bases, leaving 9 bases between them. This CDR3 is 12 amino acids long. The germline gives CDR1 MDHEN, CDR2 SYDVKM. The CDR3: CASSPSGQPQHF. CDR3 DNA sequence: TGTGCCAGCAGTCCCTCGGGACAGCCCCAGCATTTT.

The V and J genes are TRBV4-1 and TRBJ2-7, with 9 positions matching TRBD1. Germline trimming cut 0 bases from V and 1 base from J; bases unmatched to any gene: 7. Germline V gene lookup returns CDR1 MGHRA and CDR2 YSYEKL. CDR3 length: 17 amino acids. The CDR3 nucleotides are TGCGCCAGCAGCCAAGATTGGGGCGGGACAGGGTCCTACGAGCAGTACTTC. It specifies CASSQDWGGTGSYEQYF.

The V and J genes are TRBV5-1 and TRBJ2-5, with D unresolved. Germline lookup yields CDR1 SGHRS and CDR2 YFSETQ. Trimming shortened V by 1 base and J by 4 bases, and 8 bases separated the two germline ends. This CDR3 spans 13 amino acids. CDR3 sequence: CASSLIPGETQYF. The CDR3 nucleotides read TGCGCCAGCAGCTTGATTCCGGGAGAGACCCAGTACTTC. Combining the CDR3 with reference TRBV5-1 and TRBJ2-5 gives the whole variable domain KAGVTQTPRYLIKTRGQQVTLSCSPISGHRSVSWYQQTPGQGLQFLFEYFSETQRNKGNFPGRFSGRQFSNSRSEMNVSTLELGDSALYLCASSLIPGETQYFGPGTRLLVL.

The gene calls are TRBV7-8 and TRBJ2-7; D possibly corresponds to TRBD2 (7 bases). With 3 bases removed from V and 4 bases from J, the gap between germline ends came to 16 bases. The germline V gene encodes CDR1 SGHVS and CDR2 FQNEAQ. The CDR3 extends over 15 amino acids. CDR3 coding DNA: TGTGCCAGCAGCTTTCGAGAGGGAGGGGGATACGAGCAGTACTTC. It specifies CASSFREGGGYEQYF.

The DNA for the CDR3 is TGCGCCAGCAGTGACCGGACAGGGTCTACGCGTACGCAGTATTTT. Translating it yields CASSDRTGSTRTQYF. This chain connects TRBV10-2 to TRBJ2-3; 8 bases map to TRBD1. From germline, CDR1 is WSHSY and CDR2 SAAADI. J gave up 8 bases and V 3 bases, and 10 bases lay outside the gene matches. This CDR3 is built from 15 residues.

This clone came up once. V gene TRBV19 combines with J gene TRBJ1-1; no definite D call. Trimming shortened V by 7 bases and J by 3 bases, and 12 bases separated the two germline ends. The CDR3 contains 13 residues. The germline V gene has CDR1 LNHDA and CDR2 SQIVND (reference sequence). The CDR3 bases are TGTGCCAGTACCCAAGTTCGGGACACTGAAGCTTTCTTT. It is translated as CASTQVRDTEAFF. The full variable domain, its missing parts supplied by reference TRBV19 and TRBJ1-1, is DGGITQSPKYLFRKEGQNVTLSCEQNLNHDAMYWYRQDPGQGLRLIYYSQIVNDFQKGDIAEGYSVSREKKESFPLTVTSAQKNPTAFYLCASTQVRDTEAFFGQGTRLTVV.

The chain employs TRBV11-3 and TRBJ2-3; D gene uncertain. The ends were cut back, 0 bases at V and 0 bases at J, with 4 bases in the middle. Per the germline V gene, CDR1 is SGHNT and CDR2 is YENEEA. This CDR3 spans 14 amino acids. The CDR3 DNA reads TGTGCCAGCAGCTTAGATACTAGCACAGATACGCAGTATTTT. The encoded protein is CASSLDTSTDTQYF. The full variable domain, with the rest looked up from reference TRBV11-3 and TRBJ2-3, is EAGVVQSPRYKIIEKKQPVAFWCNPISGHNTLYWYLQNLGQGPELLIRYENEEAVDDSQLPKDRFSAERLKGVDSTLKIQPAELGDSAVYLCASSLDTSTDTQYFGPGTRLTVL.

The chain is built from TRBV3-1 (or the pseudogene TRBV3-2) and TRBJ2-7; D possibly corresponds to TRBD2 (7 bases). V was cut by 6 bases and J by 6 bases, with 12 bases left in between. The CDR3 length is 12 residues. From germline, CDR1 is LGHDT and CDR2 YNNKEL (reference sequence). In DNA form, the CDR3 reads TGTGCCAGCAGAGGGGGAGGGGTCGAGCAGTACTTC. Its protein is CASRGGGVEQYF.

The gene calls are TRBV5-1 and TRBJ2-7; 13 bases line up with TRBD2. Germline V lookup: CDR1 SGHRS, CDR2 YFSETQ. The CDR3 sequence is 15 residues long. The V segment lost 5 bases and the J segment 3 bases; nucleotides outside the gene matches: 5. The CDR3 is CASRWTSGSLYEQYF. The DNA of the CDR3 is TGCGCCAGCAGATGGACTAGCGGGAGCCTCTACGAGCAGTACTTC.

This rearrangement joins TRBV27 to TRBJ2-1; 11 bases are a match to TRBD2. Germline V gives CDR1 MNHEY, CDR2 SMNVEV (reference sequence). Unmatched junction bases numbered 1, after V lost 0 bases and J lost 6 bases. There are 15 residues in the CDR3. This CDR3 is CASSLSTSGSNEQFF. The CDR3 nucleotides are TGTGCCAGCAGTTTATCAACTAGCGGGAGCAATGAGCAGTTCTTC.

This sequence joins TRBV9 and TRBJ2-1, with 9 bases fitting TRBD2. Germline CDR1 SGDLS, CDR2 YYNGEE. Trimming took 5 bases from V and 5 from J; bases not matched to a gene: 8. This CDR3 has 15 amino acids. The CDR3 loop reads CASRPGLARNNEQFF. In nucleotides, the CDR3 is TGTGCCAGCAGACCCGGACTAGCGAGGAACAATGAGCAGTTCTTC. The full variable domain, in which reference TRBV9 and TRBJ2-1 provide the parts outside the CDR3, is DSGVTQTPKHLITATGQRVTLRCSPRSGDLSVYWYQQSLDQGLQFLIQYYNGEERAKGNILERFSAQQFPDLHSELNLSSLELGDSALYFCASRPGLARNNEQFFGPGTRLTVL.

This chain joins TRBV30 and TRBJ2-1; D may be TRBD2 (5 bases). V gave up 5 bases and J gave up 0 bases, with 11 bases separating them. This CDR3 comprises 14 residues. CDR1 is GTSNPN and CDR2 is SVGIG in the germline V gene (reference sequence). CDR3 bases: TGTGCCTGGGAGAGGGAAAGCTCCTACAATGAGCAGTTCTTC. Encoded protein: CAWERESSYNEQFF.

The chain joins TRBV4-1 to TRBJ2-2, with D perhaps matching TRBD1 (8 bases). The V gene's germline CDR1 is MGHRA and CDR2 YSYEKL. The CDR3 has 16 amino acids. Trimming stripped 1 base from V and 6 bases from J, with 15 bases between. The CDR3 sequence: CASSQVYTGGAGELFF. As DNA, the CDR3 is TGCGCCAGCAGCCAAGTCTATACAGGGGGGGCCGGGGAGCTGTTTTTT.

The rearrangement joins TRBV19 to TRBJ1-1, with TRBD1 identical over 10 bases. Germline V gives CDR1 LNHDA, CDR2 SQIVND (reference sequence). This CDR3 comprises 17 residues. Trimming at V came to 5 bases and at J to 1 base, leaving 10 bases not matched to a gene. The CDR3 DNA reads as TGTGCCAGTAGTCTAACTGGATGGACAGGGGGGAACACTGAAGCTTTCTTT. It specifies CASSLTGWTGGNTEAFF.

This clone was picked up a small number of times. The CDR3 DNA reads TGTGCCAGCAGCCAAGGACTAGCGGACTCCTACGAGCAGTACTTC. Protein product: CASSQGLADSYEQYF. The chain recombines TRBV4-2 with TRBJ2-7; 9 nucleotides line up with TRBD2. The CDR3 runs 15 residues. The ends lost 1 base at V and 0 bases at J; junction bases unmatched: 1. Germline loops: CDR1 LGHNA, CDR2 YNFKEQ.

This chain uses TRBV28 with TRBJ1-2; D remains unclear. Germline values: CDR1 MDHEN, CDR2 SYDVKM. Between the trimmed V and J ends, which lost 5 bases and 6 bases, there was a span of 16 bases. The CDR3 is made up of 14 amino acids. The CDR3 nucleotides are TGTGCCAGCAGTCTTGGTGACTCGTTCAATGGCTACACCTTC. It encodes CASSLGDSFNGYTF.

The CDR3 reads CSASGNQPQHF. CDR3 bases: TGCAGTGCTAGCGGGAATCAGCCCCAGCATTTT. This sequence joins TRBV20-1 and TRBJ1-5, with no clear D. This CDR3 is built from 11 residues. V was trimmed by 3 bases and J by 4 bases, leaving 4 bases between them. The germline V gene has CDR1 DFQATT and CDR2 SNEGSKA (reference sequence).

The V gene is TRBV5-1, the J gene TRBJ1-6; maybe TRBD1 (5 bases). Trimming took off 3 bases at V and 6 bases at J, with 10 bases between the two ends. The CDR3 covers 14 residues. Germline V gives CDR1 SGHRS, CDR2 YFSETQ. The CDR3 here is CASSSGGGNSPLHF. In DNA, the CDR3 is TGCGCCAGCAGCTCGGGGGGAGGTAATTCACCCCTCCACTTT.

This chain joins TRBV7-2 and TRBJ2-5; 13 bases fit TRBD2. Germline-derived CDR1 and CDR2 are SGHTA and FQGNSA. After removal of 4 bases from V and 1 base from J, the junction contained 9 bases not matched to a gene. The CDR3 loop spans 18 amino acids. The CDR3 protein is CASSSLPRLAGGQETQYF. CDR3 in DNA: TGTGCCAGCAGCTCCCTCCCCCGACTAGCGGGAGGCCAAGAGACCCAGTACTTC.

This chain uses TRBV6-5 with TRBJ2-7; 7 nucleotides match TRBD1. V was pared by 2 bases and J by 3 bases, with 7 bases of the junction left unmatched. The CDR3 runs 15 residues. Germline CDR1 and CDR2: MNHEY and SVGAGI. This chain's CDR3 is CASSYVGGDSYEQYF. In nucleotides, the CDR3 is TGTGCCAGCAGTTACGTTGGTGGGGACAGCTACGAGCAGTACTTC.

The chain links TRBV18 to TRBJ2-7; possibly TRBD2 for D (6 bases). The CDR3 has 14 amino acids. Trimming took off 5 bases at V and 0 bases at J, with 11 bases between the two ends. The germline V gene encodes CDR1 KGHSH and CDR2 LQKENI. The CDR3 nucleotides read TGTGCCAGCTCAGGCGGGACGGGCTCCTACGAGCAGTACTTC. It codes for CASSGGTGSYEQYF.

This chain connects TRBV6-6 to TRBJ2-7, with TRBD1 matching 7 bases. From germline, CDR1 is MNHNY and CDR2 SVGAGI (reference sequence). The CDR3 has 15 residues. J was trimmed by 3 bases and V by 6 bases; bases with no gene match: 11. The CDR3 nucleotides read TGTGCCAGCAGACCAGAGGGACAGATGGTCTACGAGCAGTACTTC. It specifies CASRPEGQMVYEQYF.

The chain combines TRBV19 with TRBJ2-1, with TRBD2 as a possible D gene (6 bases). The CDR3 loop spans 13 amino acids. The V gene's germline CDR1 is LNHDA and CDR2 SQIVND (reference sequence). In DNA, the CDR3 is TGTGAAGCGGGCTTCCAACAATACAATGAGCAGTTCTTC. Residues: CEAGFQQYNEQFF.

The chain couples TRBV2 to TRBJ2-3; 12 bases are a match to TRBD2. Germline-derived CDR1 and CDR2 are SNHLY and FYNNEI. V trimming: 6 bases; J trimming: 2 bases; junction bases outside the gene matches: 3. This CDR3 has 15 amino acids. The DNA of the CDR3 is TGTGCCAGCAGGCTAGCGGGAGGGAACACAGATACGCAGTATTTT. Encoded protein: CASRLAGGNTDTQYF. The full variable domain, with the rest looked up from reference TRBV2 and TRBJ2-3, is EPEVTQTPSHQVTQMGQEVILRCVPISNHLYFYWYRQILGQKVEFLVSFYNNEISEKSEIFDDQFSVERPDGSNFTLKIRSTKLEDSAMYFCASRLAGGNTDTQYFGPGTRLTVL.